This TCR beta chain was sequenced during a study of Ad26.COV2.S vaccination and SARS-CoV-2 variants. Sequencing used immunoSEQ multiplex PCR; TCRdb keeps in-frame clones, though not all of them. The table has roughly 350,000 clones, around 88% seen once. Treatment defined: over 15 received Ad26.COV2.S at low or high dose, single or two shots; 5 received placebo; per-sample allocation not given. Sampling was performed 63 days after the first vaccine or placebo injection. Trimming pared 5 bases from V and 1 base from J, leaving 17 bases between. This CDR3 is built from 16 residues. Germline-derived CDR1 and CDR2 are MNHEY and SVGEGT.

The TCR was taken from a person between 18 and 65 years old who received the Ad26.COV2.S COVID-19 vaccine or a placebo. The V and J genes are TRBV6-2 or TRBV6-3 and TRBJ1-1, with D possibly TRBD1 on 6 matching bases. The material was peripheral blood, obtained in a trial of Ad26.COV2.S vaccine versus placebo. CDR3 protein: CASSPPAGTPNTEAFF. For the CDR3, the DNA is TGTGCCAGCAGTCCCCCCGCCGGGACACCGAACACTGAAGCTTTCTTT.